This T cell receptor (beta chain) was found in a study of control samples from healthy donors and cancer patients. Method: immunoSEQ multiplex PCR; TCRdb's copy keeps in-frame clones and lacks some. The table includes approximately 150,000 clones, approximately 86% detected once. Germline V lookup: CDR1 MNHEY, CDR2 SVGAGI. This CDR3 has 15 residues. The J segment lost 10 bases and the V segment lost 0 bases, leaving 6 bases of the junction unmatched. This sequence was found in a man aged 18 to 30 in good health. The specimen sequenced was blood. The gene calls are TRBV6-5 and TRBJ1-6, with 7 bases matching TRBD1. CDR3 amino acids: CASSYSRQGESPLHF. The CDR3 coding sequence is TGTGCCAGCAGTTACTCCCGACAGGGCGAGTCACCCCTCCACTTT.